This entry describes one T cell receptor beta chain. Original processing notes: Reference gene primer amplification yielded estimated nucleated cell counts. Assay: immunoSEQ multiplex PCR; the TCRdb copy retains only in-frame clones and omits some. The V and J calls and clone size are taken from that table; D and trimming were inferred from the DNA. The sample lists some 220,000 clones; approximately 87% were seen once. Trimming left V 3 bases short and J 6 bases short, with 9 bases between. CDR1 is LNHDA and CDR2 is SQIVND in the germline V gene (reference sequence). The CDR3 loop spans 14 amino acids. This study enrolled people aged roughly 18 to 90 from roughly 24 US geographic areas. Categorization into cohorts depended on clinical history that participants reported. The entry originates in a study of blood T cell repertoires in COVID-19. Study information: Italy, Spain and the United States were the sources of the convalescent and acute COVID-19 samples.

The V gene is TRBV19, the J gene TRBJ1-6; unclear D gene. This sequence was found in a woman aged 45 to 65 in a cohort exposed to, infected with or recovered from COVID-19 (not recorded which). The source material was PBMCs or T cells enriched from blood (not recorded which). CDR3 loop: CASSMFPGNSPLHF. CDR3 bases: TGTGCCAGTAGTATGTTTCCGGGTAATTCACCCCTCCACTTT.